Included here is one T cell receptor beta chain sequence, with context. The target antigen is unknown. This entry comes from a study of OX40 agonist ivuxolimab in advanced cancers. The wider study: An agonistic human IgG2 monoclonal antibody against OX40 (CD134) was given. The study reported partial responses in three patients: one hepatocellular carcinoma, two cutaneous melanoma.

Sequencing used immunoSEQ multiplex PCR; TCRdb keeps in-frame clones, though not all of them. The profile shows roughly 110,000 clones, around nine tenths of them singletons. Trimming took 3 bases from V and 0 from J, leaving 6 bases between them. Per the germline V gene, CDR1 is SNHLY and CDR2 is FYNNEI. The CDR3 is 14 residues long. Study results and caveats: Partial responders at 0.1-3.0 mg/kg had among the lowest clonal expansion. In general, CD8+ T cells held more expanded clones than CD4+ did, on average.

The source of this sequence is an adult with an advanced solid tumor such as melanoma, head and neck, liver or kidney cancer. This chain links TRBV2 with TRBJ1-5; D gene uncertain. The sample consisted of CD4+ or CD8+ T cells sorted from blood, taken in a trial of the OX40 agonist ivuxolimab. The CDR3 protein is CASSERFSNQPQHF. CDR3 DNA sequence: TGTGCCAGCAGTGAGAGGTTTAGCAATCAGCCCCAGCATTTT.